This TCR beta chain derives from a study of blood T cell repertoires in COVID-19. Across the whole study: COVID-19 samples collected from the United States, Italy and Spain covered acute and convalescent phases. Sources were T cells, B-cell-depleted T cells, or PBMCs; the material itself was cDNA or gDNA.

In the authors' workflow: Estimation of nucleated cell counts relied on the amplification of reference gene primers. Using immunoSEQ multiplex PCR, the repertoire was profiled, and TCRdb retains in-frame clones only, with some absent. V, J and clone size are taken as reported in that table, and D and trimming were inferred from the DNA itself. The repertoire consists of some 130,000 clones, with about four fifths occurring once and the leading ten covering under 1.5%. Sequencing input: peripheral blood. The source of this sequence is a man between 60 and 75 years old with acute or convalescent COVID-19.

CDR3 protein: CASSEAGGTEAFF. The CDR3 region has the DNA TGTGCCAGCAGTGAGGCAGGGGGGACTGAAGCTTTCTTT. The V gene is TRBV6-4, the J gene TRBJ1-1, with TRBD1 matching 7 bases. CDR1 is MRHNA and CDR2 is SNTAGT in the germline V gene. The CDR3 consists of 13 residues. Germline trimming cut 3 bases from V and 5 bases from J; bases unmatched to any gene: 3.